The following is a T cell receptor beta chain sequence with its context. The assay was immunoSEQ multiplex PCR, and TCRdb's table has in-frame clones only and misses some. Here the sample spans hundreds of thousands of clones, more than 70% being singletons. The sample comes from a study of blood T cell repertoires in COVID-19. At the level of the study: Sample material is recorded as cDNA or gDNA derived from T cells, B-cell-depleted T cells, or PBMCs.

CDR3 length: 15 amino acids. The germline V and J ends were trimmed by 1 base and 2 bases, with 12 bases remaining between them. In germline, CDR1 is SGHRS, CDR2 YFSETQ. The sequence was obtained from a man aged 40-50 years with acute or convalescent COVID-19. The sample comprised peripheral blood. This chain uses TRBV5-1 with TRBJ1-2; possible D gene TRBD1, 5 bases. The DNA for the CDR3 is TGCGCCAGCAGCTTGTCTGCAGGACAAAACTATGGCTACACCTTC. This sequence encodes CASSLSAGQNYGYTF.